The clone carrying this TCR beta chain showed up many times. The antigen is undetermined. This sample was taken from a study of identical twins. TCRdb fed the 5' RACE reads into MiXCR, producing one record per CDR3 protein. Of around 250,000 distinct CDR3 sequences in the sample, over 5% were seen once. This CDR3 has 11 amino acids. Trimming stripped 7 bases from V and 0 bases from J, with 4 bases between. Germline CDR1 reads MNHEY; CDR2 reads SVGEGT. Study-wide findings and caveats: Where beta out-of-frame sequences were concerned, excess twin sharing was weaker.

The same sample was also used in a study of T cells expressing NK-cell markers. That investigation notes: The study drew TCR beta repertoires from sorted CD3+CD56+NKG2C+, CD3+CD56+NKG2C- and CD3+CD56-NKG2C+ T cells. Researchers report these clonotypes also headed the CD3+CD56-NKG2C+ fraction in a few donors.

This TCR came from a woman under 30 in good health. The chain recombines TRBV6-2 or TRBV6-3 with TRBJ2-7, with D unresolved. The sequenced sample was CD8+ T cells sorted from blood. The CDR3 protein is CASTYSYEQYF. The CDR3 DNA reads as TGTGCCAGCACCTACTCCTACGAGCAGTACTTC.